The TCR beta chain under discussion was sequenced for a study of tumor and adjacent non-tumor tissue in lung cancer. Study in general: Patients were aged about 31 to 85, approximately 11 men and a handful of women, stage I to III.

This clonotype was observed once. Its antigen is still unknown. RNA was extracted from bulk tissue without any cell sorting. More than 3 cm separated this lung sample from the edge of the tumor. Newly diagnosed lung cancer patients had thoracic surgery in China, August–late 2014, without prior chemotherapy. Study-level results: Tumor tissue had significantly higher TCR diversity than normal lung. Top 100 clones took a larger repertoire share in normal lung.

CDR1 is SQVTM, CDR2 ANQGSEA, per germline. V lost 4 bases, J lost 5 bases, and 18 bases lay in between. The CDR3 runs 14 residues. The library came from three nested PCR rounds adapted from ARM-PCR protocols. TCRdb re-called the multiplex PCR reads through MiXCR, storing one row per CDR3 protein. The data hold about 86,000 distinct CDR3 sequences, with 75% to 85% observed a single time. This chain connects TRBV29-1 to TRBJ2-7, with D possibly being TRBD1 (6 bases). This sequence originates from a woman aged 45-65 years with non-small cell lung cancer. The sample consisted of distant non-tumor lung tissue. CDR3 sequence reads: CSVGSWQGFNEQYF. In DNA form, the CDR3 reads TGCAGCGTTGGTAGCTGGCAGGGGTTTAACGAGCAGTACTTC.